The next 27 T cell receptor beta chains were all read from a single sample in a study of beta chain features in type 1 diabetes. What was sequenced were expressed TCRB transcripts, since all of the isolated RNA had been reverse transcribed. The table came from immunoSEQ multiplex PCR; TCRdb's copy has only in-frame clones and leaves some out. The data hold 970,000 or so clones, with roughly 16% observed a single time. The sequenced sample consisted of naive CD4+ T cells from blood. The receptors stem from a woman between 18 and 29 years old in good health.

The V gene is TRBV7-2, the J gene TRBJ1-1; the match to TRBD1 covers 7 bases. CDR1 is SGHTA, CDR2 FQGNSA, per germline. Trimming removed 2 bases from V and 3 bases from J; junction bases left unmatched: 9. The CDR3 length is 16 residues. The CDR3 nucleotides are TGTGCCAGCAGCTTACGACCGAACCAGGGGGACACTGAAGCTTTCTTT. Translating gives CASSLRPNQGDTEAFF.

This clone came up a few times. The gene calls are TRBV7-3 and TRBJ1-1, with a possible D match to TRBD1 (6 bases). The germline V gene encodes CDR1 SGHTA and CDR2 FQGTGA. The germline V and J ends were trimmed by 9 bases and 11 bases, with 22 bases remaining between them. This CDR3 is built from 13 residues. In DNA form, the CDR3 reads TGTGCCAGTAGTGGGGGCGATGTGTCCAAGGCTTTCTTT. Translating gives CASSGGDVSKAFF.

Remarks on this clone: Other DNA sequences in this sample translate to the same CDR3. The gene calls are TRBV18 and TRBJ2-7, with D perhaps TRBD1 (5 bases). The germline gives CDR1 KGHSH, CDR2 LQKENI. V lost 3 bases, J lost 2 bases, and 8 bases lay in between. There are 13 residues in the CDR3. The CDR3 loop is CASSPTGPYEQYF. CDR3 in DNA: TGTGCCAGCTCACCCACAGGCCCCTACGAGCAGTACTTC.

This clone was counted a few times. The CDR3 loop is CASSPYDSARSEAFF. The CDR3 bases are TGTGCCAGCAGTCCGTACGACAGTGCCAGATCTGAAGCTTTCTTT. The rearrangement joins TRBV28 to TRBJ1-1; possibly TRBD1 for D (5 bases). CDR3 length equals 15 residues. Trimming left V 5 bases short and J 6 bases short, with 19 bases between. CDR1 MDHEN and CDR2 SYDVKM come from the germline V gene.

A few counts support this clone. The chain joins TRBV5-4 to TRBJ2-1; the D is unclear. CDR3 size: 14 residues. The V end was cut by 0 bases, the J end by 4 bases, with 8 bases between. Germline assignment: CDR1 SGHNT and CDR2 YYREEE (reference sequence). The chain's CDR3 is CASSLGPVYNEQFF. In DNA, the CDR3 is TGTGCCAGCAGCTTGGGTCCAGTTTACAATGAGCAGTTCTTC.

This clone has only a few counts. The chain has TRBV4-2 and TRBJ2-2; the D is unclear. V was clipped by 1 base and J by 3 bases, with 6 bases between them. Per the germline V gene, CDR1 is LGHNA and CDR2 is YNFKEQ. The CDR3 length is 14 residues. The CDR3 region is CASSQGVYTGELFF. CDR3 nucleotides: TGTGCCAGCAGCCAAGGCGTGTACACCGGGGAGCTGTTTTTT.

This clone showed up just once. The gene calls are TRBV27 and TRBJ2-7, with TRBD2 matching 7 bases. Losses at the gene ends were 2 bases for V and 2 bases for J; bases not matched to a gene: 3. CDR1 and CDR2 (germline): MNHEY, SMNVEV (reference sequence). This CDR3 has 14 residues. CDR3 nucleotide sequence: TGTGCCAGCAGTTTACGAGGGAGGGCCTACGAGCAGTACTTC. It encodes CASSLRGRAYEQYF.

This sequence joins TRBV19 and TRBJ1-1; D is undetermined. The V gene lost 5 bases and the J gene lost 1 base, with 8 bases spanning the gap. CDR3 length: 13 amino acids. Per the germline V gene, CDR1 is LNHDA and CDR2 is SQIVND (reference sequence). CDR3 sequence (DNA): TGTGCCAGTAGTTTCACGGGGAACACTGAAGCTTTCTTT. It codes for CASSFTGNTEAFF.

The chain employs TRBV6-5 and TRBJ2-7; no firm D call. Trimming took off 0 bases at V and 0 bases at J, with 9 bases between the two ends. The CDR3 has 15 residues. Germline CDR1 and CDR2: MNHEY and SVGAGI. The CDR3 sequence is CASSYSRFGSYEQYF. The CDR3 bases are TGTGCCAGCAGTTACTCGAGGTTTGGCTCCTACGAGCAGTACTTC.

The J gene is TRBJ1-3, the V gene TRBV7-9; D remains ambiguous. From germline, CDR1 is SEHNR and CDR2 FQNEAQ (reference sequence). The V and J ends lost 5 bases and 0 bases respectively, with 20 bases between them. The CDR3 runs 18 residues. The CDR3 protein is CASSPNPAVGSSGNTIYF. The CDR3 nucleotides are TGTGCCAGCAGCCCCAACCCCGCAGTAGGAAGCTCTGGAAACACCATATATTTT.

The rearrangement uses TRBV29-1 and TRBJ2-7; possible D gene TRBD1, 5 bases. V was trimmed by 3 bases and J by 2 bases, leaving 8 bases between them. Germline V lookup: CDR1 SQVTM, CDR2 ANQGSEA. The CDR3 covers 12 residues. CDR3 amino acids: CSVDAGPYEQYF. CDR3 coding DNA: TGCAGCGTTGACGCAGGGCCCTACGAGCAGTACTTC.

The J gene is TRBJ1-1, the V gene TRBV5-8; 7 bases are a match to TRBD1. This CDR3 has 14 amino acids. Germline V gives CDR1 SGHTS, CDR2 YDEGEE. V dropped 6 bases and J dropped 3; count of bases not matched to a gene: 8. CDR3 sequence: CASTRTGSYTEAFF. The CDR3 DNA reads TGTGCCAGCACCCGGACAGGTAGTTACACTGAAGCTTTCTTT.

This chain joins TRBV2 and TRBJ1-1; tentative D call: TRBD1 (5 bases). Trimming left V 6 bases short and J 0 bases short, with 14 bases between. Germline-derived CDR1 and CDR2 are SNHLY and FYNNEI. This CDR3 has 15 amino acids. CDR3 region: CASSATGTMNTEAFF. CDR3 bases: TGTGCCAGCAGCGCGACCGGGACGATGAACACTGAAGCTTTCTTT.

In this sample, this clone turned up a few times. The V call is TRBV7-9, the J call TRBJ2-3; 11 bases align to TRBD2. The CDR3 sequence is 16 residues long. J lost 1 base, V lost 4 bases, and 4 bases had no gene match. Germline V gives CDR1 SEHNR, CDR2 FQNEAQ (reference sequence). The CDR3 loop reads CASSSWGLAGTDTQYF. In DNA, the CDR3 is TGTGCCAGCAGCTCCTGGGGACTAGCGGGCACAGATACGCAGTATTTT.

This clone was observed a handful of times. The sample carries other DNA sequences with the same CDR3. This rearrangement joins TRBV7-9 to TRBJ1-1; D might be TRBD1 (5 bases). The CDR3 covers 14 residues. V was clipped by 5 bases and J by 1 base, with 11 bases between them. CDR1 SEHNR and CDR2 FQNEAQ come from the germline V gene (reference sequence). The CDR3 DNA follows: TGTGCCAGCAGCCTTGGGACGGCGAACACTGAAGCTTTCTTT. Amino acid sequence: CASSLGTANTEAFF.

The CDR3 DNA sequence: TGTGCCAGCAGCGTAGGTGTCAACTACGAGCAGTACTTC. This codes for CASSVGVNYEQYF. V and J are TRBV9 and TRBJ2-7, with no clear D. The V gene's germline CDR1 is SGDLS and CDR2 YYNGEE. V was shortened by 0 bases and J by 3 bases, with 7 bases between the two germline ends. This CDR3 has 13 amino acids.

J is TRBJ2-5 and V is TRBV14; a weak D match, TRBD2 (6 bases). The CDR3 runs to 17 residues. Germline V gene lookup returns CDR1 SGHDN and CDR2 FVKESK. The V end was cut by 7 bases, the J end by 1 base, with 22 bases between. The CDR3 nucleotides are TGTGCCAGCATCCAGGAGGGCCTAGCGTCGGGCCAAGAGACCCAGTACTTC. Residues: CASIQEGLASGQETQYF.

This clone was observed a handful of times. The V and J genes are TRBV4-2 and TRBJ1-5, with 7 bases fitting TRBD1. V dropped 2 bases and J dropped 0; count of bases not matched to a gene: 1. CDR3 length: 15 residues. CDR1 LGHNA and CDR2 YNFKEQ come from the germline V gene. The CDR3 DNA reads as TGTGCCAGCAGCCAAAGACAGGGTAGCAATCAGCCCCAGCATTTT. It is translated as CASSQRQGSNQPQHF.

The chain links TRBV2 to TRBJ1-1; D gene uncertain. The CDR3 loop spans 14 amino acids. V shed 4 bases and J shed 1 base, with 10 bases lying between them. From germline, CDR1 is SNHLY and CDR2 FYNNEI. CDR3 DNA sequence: TGTGCCAGCAGTGTCCATGGGAGGAACACTGAAGCTTTCTTT. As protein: CASSVHGRNTEAFF.

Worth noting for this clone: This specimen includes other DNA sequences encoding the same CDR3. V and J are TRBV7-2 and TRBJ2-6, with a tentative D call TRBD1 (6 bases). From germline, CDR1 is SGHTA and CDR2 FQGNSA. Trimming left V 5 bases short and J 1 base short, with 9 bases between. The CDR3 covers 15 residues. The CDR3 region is CASSPGQSGANVLTF. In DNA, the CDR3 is TGTGCCAGCAGCCCAGGACAGTCTGGGGCCAACGTCCTGACTTTC.

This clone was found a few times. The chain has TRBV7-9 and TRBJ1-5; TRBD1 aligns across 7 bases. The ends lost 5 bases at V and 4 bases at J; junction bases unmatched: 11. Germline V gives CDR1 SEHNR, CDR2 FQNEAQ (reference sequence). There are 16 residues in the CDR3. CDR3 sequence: CASSQDPGQRNQPQHF. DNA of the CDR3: TGTGCCAGCAGCCAAGATCCGGGACAGAGGAATCAGCCCCAGCATTTT.

The CDR3 region has the DNA TGCGCCAGCAGCCAGGTGATTAGCGGGAGGGCCGGTTCGGAGCAGTTCTTC. It yields the protein CASSQVISGRAGSEQFF. The chain joins TRBV4-3 to TRBJ2-1; TRBD2 matches 11 bases. This CDR3 contains 17 residues. V gave up 3 bases and J gave up 10 bases; unmatched junction bases: 14. Germline V CDR1 and CDR2: LGHNA, YSLEER.

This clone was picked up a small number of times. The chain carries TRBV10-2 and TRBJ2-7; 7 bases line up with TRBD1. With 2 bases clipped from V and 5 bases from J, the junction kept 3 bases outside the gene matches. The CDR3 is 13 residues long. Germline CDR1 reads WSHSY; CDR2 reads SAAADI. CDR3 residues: CASSEPGQNEQYF. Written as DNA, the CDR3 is TGCGCCAGCAGTGAGCCGGGACAGAACGAGCAGTACTTC.

CDR3 protein: CAISVIGNREAFF. The CDR3, as DNA: TGTGCCATCAGTGTCATCGGAAATAGGGAAGCTTTCTTT. The rearrangement joins TRBV10-3 to TRBJ1-1, with D uncertain. The CDR3 loop spans 13 amino acids. The germline gives CDR1 ENHRY, CDR2 SYGVKD. Deletions cut 4 bases from V and 8 bases from J, with 14 bases between.

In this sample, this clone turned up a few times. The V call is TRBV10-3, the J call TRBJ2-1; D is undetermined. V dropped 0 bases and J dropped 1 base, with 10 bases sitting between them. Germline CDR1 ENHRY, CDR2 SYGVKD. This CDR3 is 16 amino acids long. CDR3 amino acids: CAISESGQRSYNEQFF. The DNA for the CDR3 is TGTGCCATCAGTGAGTCGGGCCAGCGATCCTACAATGAGCAGTTCTTC.

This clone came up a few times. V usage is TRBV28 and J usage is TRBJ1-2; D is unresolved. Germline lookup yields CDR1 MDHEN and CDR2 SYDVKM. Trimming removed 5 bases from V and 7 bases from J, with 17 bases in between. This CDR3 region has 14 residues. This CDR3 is CASSPDLTRGGYTF. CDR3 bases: TGTGCCAGCAGTCCGGACTTAACCCGAGGTGGCTACACCTTC.

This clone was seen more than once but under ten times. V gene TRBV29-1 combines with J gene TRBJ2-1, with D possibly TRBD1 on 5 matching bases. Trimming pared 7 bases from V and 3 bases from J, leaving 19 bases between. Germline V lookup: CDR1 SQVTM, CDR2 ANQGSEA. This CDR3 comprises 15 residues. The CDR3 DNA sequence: TGCAGCGCCCAACCCCAAATTGACAGCTACAATGAGCAGTTCTTC. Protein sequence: CSAQPQIDSYNEQFF.